The 2 T cell receptor beta chains listed next were all sequenced from one sample in a study of T cell repertoires in cytomegalovirus infection (dated by TCRdb to the late 2010s). The sample was run on an Illumina HiSeq 1500. The raw public data were reprocessed by TCRdb itself: fastp quality trimming at Q25, MiXCR clonotype calling, in-frame beta chains only. One record per CDR3 amino acid sequence lists the most common genes and DNA. The sample table lists 250,000 to 300,000 distinct CDR3 sequences, roughly 21% of them with a count of one. Roughly a fifth of the sample rests with the top ten. These receptors have no identified antigens. The meaning of the sample's treatment or condition label: in vitro stimulation with specific CMV peptide epitopes to enrich CMV-specific T cells. The sequencing used cultured PBMCs, collected from culture after CMV antigen stimulation. Receptors were obtained from a human donor in good health (CMV status not recorded). Some clones in this sample may be carry-over from other donors' samples.

This clonotype occurred a few times. The chain carries TRBV19 and TRBJ2-1; 8 bases line up with TRBD1. Germline-derived CDR1 and CDR2 are LNHDA and SQIVND (reference sequence). J lost 2 bases, V lost 6 bases, and 9 bases had no gene match. This CDR3 has 16 residues. Here the CDR3 reads CASSTRTGSTYNEQFF. The CDR3 nucleotides read TGTGCCAGTAGCACTCGGACAGGGTCGACCTACAATGAGCAGTTCTTC.

The chain couples TRBV6-8 to TRBJ2-1; 9 positions match TRBD2. With V trimmed by 6 bases and J by 9 bases, 12 bases remained unmatched. The CDR3 totals 15 residues. Germline CDR1 MNHGY, CDR2 SAAAGT. CDR3 coding DNA: TGTGCCAGCAGCCGAACCGGGACTAGCATATCTGAGCAGTTCTTC. Its translation: CASSRTGTSISEQFF.